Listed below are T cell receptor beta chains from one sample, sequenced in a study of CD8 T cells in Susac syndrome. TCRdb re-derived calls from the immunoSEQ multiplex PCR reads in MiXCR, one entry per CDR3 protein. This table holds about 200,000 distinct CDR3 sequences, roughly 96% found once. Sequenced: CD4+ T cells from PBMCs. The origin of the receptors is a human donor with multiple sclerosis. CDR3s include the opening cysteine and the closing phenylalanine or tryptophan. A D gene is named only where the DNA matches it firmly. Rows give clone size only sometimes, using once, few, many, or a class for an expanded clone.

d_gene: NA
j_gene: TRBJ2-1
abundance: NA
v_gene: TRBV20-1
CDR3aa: CSAKAGRTHNEQFF

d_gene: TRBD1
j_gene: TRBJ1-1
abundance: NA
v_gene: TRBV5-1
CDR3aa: CASSFTGETEAFF

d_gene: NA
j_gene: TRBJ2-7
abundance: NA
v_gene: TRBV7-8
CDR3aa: CASSFSSAGTVVGQYF

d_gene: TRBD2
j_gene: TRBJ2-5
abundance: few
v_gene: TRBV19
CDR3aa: CASSPLRGGAETQYF

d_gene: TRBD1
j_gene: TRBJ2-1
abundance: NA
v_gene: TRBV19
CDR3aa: CASSPDRFYNEQFF

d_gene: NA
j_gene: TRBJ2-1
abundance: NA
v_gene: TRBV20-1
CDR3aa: CSASVQAYNEQFF

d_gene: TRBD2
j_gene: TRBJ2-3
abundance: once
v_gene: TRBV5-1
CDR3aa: CASSLIPEAGIGDTQYF

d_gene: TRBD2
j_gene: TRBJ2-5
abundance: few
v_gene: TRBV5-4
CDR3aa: CASSLSGVETQYF

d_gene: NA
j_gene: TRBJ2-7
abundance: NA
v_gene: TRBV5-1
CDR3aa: CASSLRENYEQYF

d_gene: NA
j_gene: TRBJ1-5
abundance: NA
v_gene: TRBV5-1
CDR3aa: CASAVYSNQPQHF

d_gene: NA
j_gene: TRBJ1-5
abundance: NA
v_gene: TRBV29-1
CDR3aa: CSVGSSNQPQHF

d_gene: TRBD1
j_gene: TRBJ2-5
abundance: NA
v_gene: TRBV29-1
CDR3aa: CSVGQTRETQYF

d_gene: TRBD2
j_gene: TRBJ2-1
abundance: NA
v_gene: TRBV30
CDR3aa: CASGTSGSRREQFF

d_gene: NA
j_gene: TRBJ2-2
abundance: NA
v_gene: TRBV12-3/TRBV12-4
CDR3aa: CASSSSDTGELFF

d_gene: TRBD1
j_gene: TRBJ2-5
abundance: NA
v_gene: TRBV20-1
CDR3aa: CSAGQGSAQETQYF

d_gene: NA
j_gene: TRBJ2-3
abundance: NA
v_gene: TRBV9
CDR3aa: CASRGTDTQYF